This T cell receptor (beta chain) was found in a study of cytomegalovirus exposure and HLA in healthy donors. This clone has more than one count but fewer than ten. Use of 60 Vbeta and 13 Jbeta primers characterized the PCR. TCRdb keeps only in-frame clones here, not all; method: immunoSEQ multiplex PCR. The sample holds around 150,000 clones, about 85% seen once. The length of the CDR3 is 13 residues. Germline V CDR1 and CDR2: SGDLS, YYNGEE. Trimming shortened V by 0 bases and J by 1 base, and 4 bases separated the two germline ends. All donors participated as healthy donors of bone marrow. Sample: PBMCs. This TCR came from a male donor in good health and CMV-seropositive. The chain combines TRBV9 with TRBJ1-1; D uncertain. DNA of the CDR3: TGTGCCAGCAGCGTAGCTTCGAACACTGAAGCTTTCTTT. It codes for CASSVASNTEAFF.